This record looks at one T cell receptor beta chain sequence and its context. Its specificity is unknown. This sequence may be a read error, since a much larger clone differs from it by one base. Time point noted: newly diagnosed GD, antithyroid drugs for less than 3 months. From PBMCs, RNA was extracted and then used to make the TCR library. In building TCR beta libraries, iRepertoire HTBI primers were used together with Arm-PCR of CDR3 regions. Using its own MiXCR run on the multiplex PCR reads, TCRdb lists one record per CDR3 protein. Of about 220,000 distinct CDR3 sequences detected, about 18% appear once; the ten largest clones hold approximately 20%. This record comes from a study of regulatory T cells in long-lasting Graves disease. Overall study findings and caveats: Public clonotype sharing was higher in persistent than newly diagnosed patients.

The clonotype was recovered from a female donor with Graves disease. Sequencing was performed on peripheral blood mononuclear cells (PBMCs), taken at new diagnosis, from a patient treated with antithyroid drugs.

The DNA for the CDR3 is TGTGCCAGCTCTCCTCCCCGGCACACCACCTATGGCTACACCTTC. The encoded protein is CASSPPRHTTYGYTF. This chain uses TRBV18 with TRBJ1-2; D unresolved. CDR1 KGHSH and CDR2 LQKENI come from the germline V gene. This CDR3 has 15 residues. Trimming stripped 6 bases from V and 4 bases from J, with 18 bases between.